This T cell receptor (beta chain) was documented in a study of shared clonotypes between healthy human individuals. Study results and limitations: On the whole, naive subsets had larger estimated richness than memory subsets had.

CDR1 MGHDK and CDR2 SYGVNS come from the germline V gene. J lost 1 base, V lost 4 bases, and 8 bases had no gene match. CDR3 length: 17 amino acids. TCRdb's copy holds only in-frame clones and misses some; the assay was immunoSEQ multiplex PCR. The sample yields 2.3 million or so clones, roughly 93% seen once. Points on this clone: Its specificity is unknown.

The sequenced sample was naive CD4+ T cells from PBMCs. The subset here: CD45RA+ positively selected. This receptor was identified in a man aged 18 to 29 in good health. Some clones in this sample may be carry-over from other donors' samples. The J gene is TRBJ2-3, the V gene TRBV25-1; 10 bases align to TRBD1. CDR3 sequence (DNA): TGTGCCAGCAGTGGTGCCCCGGGACAGGGGCGCACAGATACGCAGTATTTT. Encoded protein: CASSGAPGQGRTDTQYF.